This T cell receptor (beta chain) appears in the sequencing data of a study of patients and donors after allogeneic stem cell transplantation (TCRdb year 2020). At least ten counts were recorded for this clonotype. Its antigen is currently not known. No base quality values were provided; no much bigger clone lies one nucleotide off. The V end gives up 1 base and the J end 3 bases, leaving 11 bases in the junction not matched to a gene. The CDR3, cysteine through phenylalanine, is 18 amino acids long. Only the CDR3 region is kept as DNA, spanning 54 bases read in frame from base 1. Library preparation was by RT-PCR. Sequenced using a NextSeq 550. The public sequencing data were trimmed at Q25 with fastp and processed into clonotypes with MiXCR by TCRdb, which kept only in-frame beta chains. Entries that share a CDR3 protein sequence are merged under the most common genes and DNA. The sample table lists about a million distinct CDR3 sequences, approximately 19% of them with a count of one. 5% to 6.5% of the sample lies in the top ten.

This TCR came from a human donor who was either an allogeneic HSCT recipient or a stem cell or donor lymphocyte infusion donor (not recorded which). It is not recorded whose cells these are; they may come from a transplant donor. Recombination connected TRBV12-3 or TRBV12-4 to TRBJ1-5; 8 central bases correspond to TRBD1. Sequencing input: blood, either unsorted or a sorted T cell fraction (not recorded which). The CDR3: CASSLGRGRTGSNQPQHF. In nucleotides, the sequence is TGTGCCAGCAGTTTAGGGAGGGGGAGGACAGGGTCCAATCAGCCCCAGCATTTT.